This TCR beta chain derives from a study of cytomegalovirus exposure and HLA in healthy donors. This clone was seen only once. Its antigen is as yet unknown. Study-wide results and caveats: The study recorded around 160 TCR beta chains that were cytomegalovirus-associated. A later analysis found that most CMV-associated TCR beta chains appeared HLA-restricted.

Primers: 60 Vbeta forward and 13 Jbeta reverse. The data were produced by immunoSEQ multiplex PCR, yet TCRdb's version contains in-frame clones alone and is incomplete. The sample records roughly 300,000 clones, around 86% being singletons. Germline CDR1 and CDR2: ENHRY and SYGVKD. J gave up 8 bases and V 7 bases, and 9 bases lay outside the gene matches. CDR3 size: 13 residues. The TCR originated in a man aged 40-50 years in good health and CMV-seropositive. The chain links TRBV10-3 to TRBJ1-2, with 8 bases aligning to TRBD1. Sequencing used PBMCs. DNA for the CDR3: TGTGCCATCAAGAACAGGGGGAATACGGGCTACACCTTC. It translates to CAIKNRGNTGYTF.